This entry lists 17 T cell receptor beta chains sequenced from one sample in a study of T cell changes during pregnancy in multiple sclerosis. The repertoire was sequenced with immunoSEQ multiplex PCR; TCRdb's copy has only in-frame clones and lacks some. Of around 58,000 clones in the sample, about 89% are singletons; the top ten hold 0.4% to 0.55%. Material: CD4+ T cells from peripheral blood mononuclear cells, obtained after pregnancy. All receptors come from a female donor in good health, enrolled as a control in a pregnancy study.

The chain uses TRBV19 and TRBJ1-1; 7 positions agree with TRBD1. With V trimmed by 0 bases and J by 1 base, 8 bases remained unmatched. This CDR3 comprises 17 residues. Germline lookup yields CDR1 LNHDA and CDR2 SQIVND (reference sequence). CDR3 in DNA: TGTGCCAGTAGTATAGATACGTATGGGACAGCGAACACTGAAGCTTTCTTT. Protein: CASSIDTYGTANTEAFF.

The chain uses TRBV12-5 and TRBJ2-3; D may be TRBD1 (6 bases). Between the trimmed V and J ends, which lost 0 bases and 2 bases, there was a span of 18 bases. CDR1 is LGHNT, CDR2 FRNRAP, per germline. This CDR3 contains 18 residues. DNA for the CDR3: TGTGCTAGTGGTTTGGTTCCCCACGCCGGGACAAACACAGATACGCAGTATTTT. Translation gives CASGLVPHAGTNTDTQYF.

This clone was counted between two and nine times. The V and J genes are TRBV27 and TRBJ2-7, with D perhaps TRBD1 (6 bases). The germline CDR1 and CDR2 sequences are MNHEY and SMNVEV (reference sequence). V was pared by 6 bases and J by 0 bases, with 18 bases between. This CDR3 region has 16 residues. The CDR3 DNA sequence: TGTGCCAGCAGGAAGGGGTTCGGACAGACCTCCTACGAGCAGTACTTC. This translates into CASRKGFGQTSYEQYF.

This clone was observed once. The gene calls are TRBV5-1 and TRBJ1-1; D is ambiguous. The germline V gene encodes CDR1 SGHRS and CDR2 YFSETQ. V lost 4 bases to trimming and J lost 4 bases, with 14 bases between them. CDR3 length: 14 amino acids. The CDR3 here is CASSVGGSSTEAFF. In DNA form, the CDR3 reads TGCGCCAGCAGCGTCGGAGGTTCTAGCACTGAAGCTTTCTTT.

This clone came up once. This chain connects TRBV27 to TRBJ1-2; D gene uncertain. From germline, CDR1 is MNHEY and CDR2 SMNVEV (reference sequence). The CDR3 length is 14 residues. The V end was cut by 6 bases, the J end by 8 bases, with 19 bases between. The CDR3 DNA reads TGTGCCAGCAGAACCCCCGGGGATAATGGCGGCTACACCTTC. Translating it yields CASRTPGDNGGYTF.

The gene calls are TRBV29-1 and TRBJ1-2; tentatively, D is TRBD1 (5 bases). In germline, CDR1 is SQVTM, CDR2 ANQGSEA. CDR3 length: 10 residues. V shed 7 bases and J shed 8 bases, with 11 bases lying between them. CDR3: CSAREGGYTF. DNA for the CDR3: TGCAGCGCCAGGGAGGGGGGCTACACCTTC.

The chain couples TRBV4-2 to TRBJ2-1; 8 bases agree with TRBD1. The CDR3 length is 15 residues. With V trimmed by 4 bases and J by 7 bases, 9 bases remained unmatched. Germline CDR1 reads LGHNA; CDR2 reads YNFKEQ. This CDR3 reads CASSRTGSTGNEQFF. CDR3 in DNA: TGTGCCAGCAGCCGGACAGGGTCGACGGGAAATGAGCAGTTCTTC.

The rearrangement uses TRBV6-1 and TRBJ2-7; 9 bases align to TRBD1. This CDR3 has 14 residues. The germline CDR1 and CDR2 sequences are MNHNS and SASEGT. The junction had 9 bases not matched to a gene; V was cut back by 6 bases and J by 6 bases. CDR3 loop: CASSRGQGRPEQYF. The CDR3, as DNA: TGTGCCAGCAGCCGGGGACAGGGACGTCCCGAGCAGTACTTC.

V is TRBV25-1 and J is TRBJ1-1; D gene uncertain. Looked up from germline, CDR1 is MGHDK and CDR2 is SYGVNS. Trimming took off 6 bases at V and 9 bases at J, with 20 bases between the two ends. This CDR3 is 14 amino acids long. This CDR3 reads CASRNHRGGGKAFF. The CDR3 DNA sequence: TGTGCCAGCAGGAATCACCGGGGTGGTGGTAAAGCTTTCTTT.

The gene calls are TRBV7-2 and TRBJ2-1; D might be TRBD2 (5 bases). The CDR3 extends over 15 amino acids. The germline gives CDR1 SGHTA, CDR2 FQGNSA. V was shortened by 4 bases and J by 6 bases, with 16 bases between the two germline ends. CDR3 in amino acids: CASSSGSSISNEQFF. CDR3 DNA sequence: TGTGCCAGCAGCTCCGGGTCTAGCATTTCCAATGAGCAGTTCTTC.

The chain recombines TRBV6-5 with TRBJ1-2; possible D gene TRBD1, 5 bases. The CDR3 consists of 14 residues. The germline gives CDR1 MNHEY, CDR2 SVGAGI. V was clipped by 7 bases and J by 3 bases, with 15 bases between them. The CDR3 DNA sequence: TGTGCCAGCATTCGTTCAGGGAGGGACTATGGCTACACCTTC. Its protein product is CASIRSGRDYGYTF.

The rearrangement uses TRBV7-3 and TRBJ2-6, with 7 bases that match TRBD1. The J segment lost 4 bases and the V segment lost 2 bases, leaving 2 bases of the junction unmatched. The CDR3 totals 15 residues. Germline lookup yields CDR1 SGHTA and CDR2 FQGTGA. The CDR3, as DNA: TGTGCCAGCAGCTTAGACAGGGTCGGGGCCAACGTCCTGACTTTC. Translated: CASSLDRVGANVLTF.

V usage is TRBV9 and J usage is TRBJ2-2; 9 bases fit TRBD1. The CDR3 covers 17 residues. J gave up 4 bases and V 2 bases, and 9 bases lay outside the gene matches. Germline assignment: CDR1 SGDLS and CDR2 YYNGEE. The CDR3 coding sequence is TGTGCCAGCAGCGTGCCACCGGGACAGGGTAGCACCGGGGAGCTGTTTTTT. Protein sequence: CASSVPPGQGSTGELFF.

The chain links TRBV9 to TRBJ2-1; TRBD1 matches at 7 bases. The CDR3 consists of 15 residues. The germline V gene has CDR1 SGDLS and CDR2 YYNGEE. V lost 0 bases, J lost 4 bases, and 4 bases stayed unmatched. CDR3 sequence (DNA): TGTGCCAGCAGCGTAGGGGCACAGGGGTACAATGAGCAGTTCTTC. Translating it yields CASSVGAQGYNEQFF.

This chain connects TRBV19 to TRBJ2-2; 8 nucleotides line up with TRBD1. Trimming removed 3 bases from V and 1 base from J; junction bases left unmatched: 1. There are 15 residues in the CDR3. Germline CDR1 reads LNHDA; CDR2 reads SQIVND (reference sequence). CDR3: CASSIDRGNTGELFF. In nucleotides, the CDR3 is TGTGCCAGTAGTATTGACAGGGGGAACACCGGGGAGCTGTTTTTT.

The rearrangement joins TRBV7-9 to TRBJ2-7; D ambiguous. Trimming removed 5 bases at V and 3 bases at J, with 8 bases between. Looked up from germline, CDR1 is SEHNR and CDR2 is FQNEAQ (reference sequence). This CDR3 contains 12 residues. CDR3 amino acids: CASSMALYEQYF. In DNA, the CDR3 is TGTGCCAGCAGCATGGCCCTCTACGAGCAGTACTTC.

This sequence joins TRBV5-1 and TRBJ1-1; D gene ambiguous. V was trimmed by 7 bases and J by 1 base, leaving 14 bases between them. The germline V gene encodes CDR1 SGHRS and CDR2 YFSETQ. The CDR3 sequence is 14 residues long. The CDR3: CASRHPEANTEAFF. The CDR3 nucleotides are TGCGCCAGCCGTCATCCCGAGGCGAACACTGAAGCTTTCTTT.